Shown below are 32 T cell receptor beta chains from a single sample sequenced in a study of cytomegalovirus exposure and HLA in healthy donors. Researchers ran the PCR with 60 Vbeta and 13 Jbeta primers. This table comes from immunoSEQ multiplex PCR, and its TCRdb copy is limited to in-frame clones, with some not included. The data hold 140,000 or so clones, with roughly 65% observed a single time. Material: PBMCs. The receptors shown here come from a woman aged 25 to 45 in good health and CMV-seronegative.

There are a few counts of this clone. The CDR3 region is CASSSRTGSIEAFF. The CDR3 DNA follows: TGTGCCAGTAGTTCCCGGACAGGGAGCATTGAAGCTTTCTTT. The rearrangement uses TRBV19 and TRBJ1-1; 8 bases are a match to TRBD1. Germline-derived CDR1 and CDR2 are LNHDA and SQIVND (reference sequence). This CDR3 is 14 amino acids long. Germline trimming cut 5 bases from V and 7 bases from J; bases unmatched to any gene: 9.

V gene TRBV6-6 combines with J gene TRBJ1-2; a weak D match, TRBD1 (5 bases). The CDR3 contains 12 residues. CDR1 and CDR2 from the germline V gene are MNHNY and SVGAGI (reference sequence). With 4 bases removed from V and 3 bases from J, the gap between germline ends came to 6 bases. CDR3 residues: CASSWGDYGYTF. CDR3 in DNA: TGTGCCAGCAGTTGGGGGGACTATGGCTACACCTTC.

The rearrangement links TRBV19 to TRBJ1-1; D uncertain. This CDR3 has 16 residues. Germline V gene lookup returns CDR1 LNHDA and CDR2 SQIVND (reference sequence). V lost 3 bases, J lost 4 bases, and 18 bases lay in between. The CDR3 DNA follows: TGTGCCAGTAGTATGAGGCAGCTCCCCATACTCACTGAAGCTTTCTTT. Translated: CASSMRQLPILTEAFF.

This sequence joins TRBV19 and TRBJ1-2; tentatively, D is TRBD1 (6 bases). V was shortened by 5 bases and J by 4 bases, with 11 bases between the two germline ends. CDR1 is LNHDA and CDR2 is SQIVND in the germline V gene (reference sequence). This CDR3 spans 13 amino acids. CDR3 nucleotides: TGTGCCAGTAGTCCACGGACAGTCTATGGCTACACCTTC. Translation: CASSPRTVYGYTF.

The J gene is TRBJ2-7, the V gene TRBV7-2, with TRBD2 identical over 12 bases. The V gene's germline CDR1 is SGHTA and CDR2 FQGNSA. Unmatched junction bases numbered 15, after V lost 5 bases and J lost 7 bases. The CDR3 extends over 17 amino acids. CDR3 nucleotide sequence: TGTGCCAGCAGCCCTAGCGCAGCTAGCGGGGGGGCGGGGGAGCAGTACGTC. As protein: CASSPSAASGGAGEQYV.

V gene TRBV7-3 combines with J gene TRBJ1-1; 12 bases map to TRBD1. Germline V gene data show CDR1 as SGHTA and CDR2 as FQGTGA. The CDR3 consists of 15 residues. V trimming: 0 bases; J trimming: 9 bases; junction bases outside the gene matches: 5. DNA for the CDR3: TGTGCCAGCAGCTTAACTGGGACAGGGGGCGGTCAAGCTTTCTTT. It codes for CASSLTGTGGGQAFF.

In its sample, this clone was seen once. The CDR3 DNA reads TGTGCCAGCTCACTGCAGGGTACGAACACCGGGGAGCTGTTTTTT. This gives the protein CASSLQGTNTGELFF. The rearrangement links TRBV18 to TRBJ2-2; possibly TRBD1 for D (5 bases). Trimming pared 4 bases from V and 0 bases from J, leaving 9 bases between. The CDR3 consists of 15 residues. The germline V gene encodes CDR1 KGHSH and CDR2 LQKENI.

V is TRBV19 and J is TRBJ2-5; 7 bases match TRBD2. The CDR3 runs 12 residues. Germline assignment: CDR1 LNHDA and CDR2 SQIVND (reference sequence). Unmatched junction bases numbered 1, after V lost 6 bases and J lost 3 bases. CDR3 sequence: CASSTSEETQYF. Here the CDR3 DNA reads TGTGCCAGTAGCACTAGCGAAGAGACCCAGTACTTC.

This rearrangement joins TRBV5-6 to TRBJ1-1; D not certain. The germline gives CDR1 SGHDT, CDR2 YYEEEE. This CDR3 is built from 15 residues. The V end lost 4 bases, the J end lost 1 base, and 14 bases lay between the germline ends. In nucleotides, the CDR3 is TGTGCCAGCAGCCTGCGGTCGTCTGGGAACACTGAAGCTTTCTTT. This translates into CASSLRSSGNTEAFF.

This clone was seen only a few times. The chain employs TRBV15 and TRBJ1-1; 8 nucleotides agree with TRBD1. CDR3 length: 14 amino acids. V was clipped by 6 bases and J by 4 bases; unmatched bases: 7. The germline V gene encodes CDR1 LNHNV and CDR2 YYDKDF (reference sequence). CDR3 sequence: CATSRGQAGTEAFF. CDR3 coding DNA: TGTGCCACCAGTCGGGGACAGGCGGGCACTGAAGCTTTCTTT.

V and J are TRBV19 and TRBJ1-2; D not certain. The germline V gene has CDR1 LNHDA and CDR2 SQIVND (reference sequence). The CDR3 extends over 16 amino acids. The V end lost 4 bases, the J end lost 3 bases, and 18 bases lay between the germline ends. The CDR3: CASSRGRAGGHYGYTF. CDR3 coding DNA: TGTGCCAGTAGTAGGGGTCGGGCCGGCGGGCACTATGGCTACACCTTC.

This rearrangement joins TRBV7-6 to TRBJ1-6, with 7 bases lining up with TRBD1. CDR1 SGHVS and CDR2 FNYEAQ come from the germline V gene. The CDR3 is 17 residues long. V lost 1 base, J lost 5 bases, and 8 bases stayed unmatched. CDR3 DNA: TGTGCCAGCAGCTTAGAGATGACAGGGAGCCATAATTCACCCCTCCACTTT. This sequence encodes CASSLEMTGSHNSPLHF.

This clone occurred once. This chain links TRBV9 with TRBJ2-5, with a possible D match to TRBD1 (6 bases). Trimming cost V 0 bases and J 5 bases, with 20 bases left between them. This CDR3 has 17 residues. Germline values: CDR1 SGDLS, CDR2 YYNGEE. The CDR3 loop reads CASSVDGGNTGTETQYF. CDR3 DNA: TGTGCCAGCAGCGTAGATGGGGGAAATACAGGGACGGAGACCCAGTACTTC.

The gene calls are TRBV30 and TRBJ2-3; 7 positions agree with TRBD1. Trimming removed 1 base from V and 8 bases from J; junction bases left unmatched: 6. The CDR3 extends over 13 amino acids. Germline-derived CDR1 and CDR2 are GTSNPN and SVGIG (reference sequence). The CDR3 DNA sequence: TGTGCCTGGAGTGGGGTGACAGGGTTTACGCAGTATTTT. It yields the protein CAWSGVTGFTQYF.

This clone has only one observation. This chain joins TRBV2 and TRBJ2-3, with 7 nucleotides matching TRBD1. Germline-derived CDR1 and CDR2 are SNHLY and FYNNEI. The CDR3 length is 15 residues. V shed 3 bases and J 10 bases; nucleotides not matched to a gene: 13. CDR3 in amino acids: CASSDLRQGRFSQYF. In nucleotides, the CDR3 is TGTGCCAGCAGTGACCTACGACAGGGACGGTTTTCGCAGTATTTT.

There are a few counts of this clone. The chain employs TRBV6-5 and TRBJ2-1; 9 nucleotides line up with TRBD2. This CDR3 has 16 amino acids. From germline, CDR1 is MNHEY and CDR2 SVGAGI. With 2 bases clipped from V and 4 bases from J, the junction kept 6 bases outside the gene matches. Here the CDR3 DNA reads TGTGCCAGCAGTTACCAGGTGACTAGCGGTTACAATGAGCAGTTCTTC. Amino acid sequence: CASSYQVTSGYNEQFF.

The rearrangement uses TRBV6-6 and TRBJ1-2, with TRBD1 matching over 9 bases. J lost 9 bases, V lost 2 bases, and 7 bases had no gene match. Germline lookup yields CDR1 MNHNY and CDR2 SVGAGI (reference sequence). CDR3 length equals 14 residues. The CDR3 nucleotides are TGTGCCAGCAGTTACGCGGACAGGGGCCAGAGCTACACCTTC. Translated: CASSYADRGQSYTF.

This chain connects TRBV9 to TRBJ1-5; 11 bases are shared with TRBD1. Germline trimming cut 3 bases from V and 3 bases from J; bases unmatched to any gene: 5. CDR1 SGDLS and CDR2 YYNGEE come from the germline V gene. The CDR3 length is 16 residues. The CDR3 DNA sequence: TGTGCCAGCAGCGCCGGGACAGGGGGAGCCAATCAGCCCCAGCATTTT. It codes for CASSAGTGGANQPQHF.

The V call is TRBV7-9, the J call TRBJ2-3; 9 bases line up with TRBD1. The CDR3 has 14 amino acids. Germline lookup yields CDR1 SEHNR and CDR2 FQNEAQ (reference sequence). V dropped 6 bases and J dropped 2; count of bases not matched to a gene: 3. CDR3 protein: CASSWTGATDTQYF. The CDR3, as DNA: TGTGCCAGCAGTTGGACAGGGGCCACAGATACGCAGTATTTT.

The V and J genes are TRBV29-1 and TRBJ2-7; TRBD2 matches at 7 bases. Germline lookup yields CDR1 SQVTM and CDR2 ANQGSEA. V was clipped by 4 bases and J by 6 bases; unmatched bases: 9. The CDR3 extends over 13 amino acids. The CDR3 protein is CSVGATSSGEQYF. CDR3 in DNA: TGCAGCGTTGGTGCGACTAGCTCCGGCGAGCAGTACTTC.

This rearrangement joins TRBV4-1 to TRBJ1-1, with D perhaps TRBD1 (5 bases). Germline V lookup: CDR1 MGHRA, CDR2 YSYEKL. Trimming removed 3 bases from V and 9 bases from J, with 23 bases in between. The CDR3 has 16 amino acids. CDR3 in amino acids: CASSHPAAGGVWKAFF. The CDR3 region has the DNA TGCGCCAGCAGCCACCCAGCCGCGGGAGGGGTCTGGAAAGCTTTCTTT.

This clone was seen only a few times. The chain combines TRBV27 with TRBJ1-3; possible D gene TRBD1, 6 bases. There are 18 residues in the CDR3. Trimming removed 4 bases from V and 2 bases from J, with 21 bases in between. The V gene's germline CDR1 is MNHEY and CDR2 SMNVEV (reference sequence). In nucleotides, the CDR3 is TGTGCCAGCAGTTCCTTCGGGGAAACAGGGAATCCTGGAAACACCATATATTTT. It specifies CASSSFGETGNPGNTIYF.

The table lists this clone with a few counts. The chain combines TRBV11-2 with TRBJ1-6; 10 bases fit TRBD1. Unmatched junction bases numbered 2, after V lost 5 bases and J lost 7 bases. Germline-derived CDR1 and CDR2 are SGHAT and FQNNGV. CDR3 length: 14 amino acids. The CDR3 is CASSRTGGNSPLHF. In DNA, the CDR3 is TGTGCCAGCAGCCGGACAGGGGGAAATTCACCCCTCCACTTT.

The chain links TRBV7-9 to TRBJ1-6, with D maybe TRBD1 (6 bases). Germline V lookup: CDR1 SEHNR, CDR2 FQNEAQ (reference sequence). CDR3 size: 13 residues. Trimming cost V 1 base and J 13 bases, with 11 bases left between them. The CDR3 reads CASSLGQGWPLHF. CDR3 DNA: TGTGCCAGCAGCTTAGGTCAGGGGTGGCCCCTCCACTTT.

The CDR3 loop is CASSLTSVGEQYF. The CDR3 DNA is TGTGCCAGCAGTTTGACTAGCGTAGGCGAGCAGTACTTC. The chain recombines TRBV28 with TRBJ2-7; TRBD2 matches at 8 bases. J gave up 6 bases and V 3 bases, and 4 bases lay outside the gene matches. The CDR3 extends over 13 amino acids. Germline V gene sequence: CDR1 MDHEN, CDR2 SYDVKM.

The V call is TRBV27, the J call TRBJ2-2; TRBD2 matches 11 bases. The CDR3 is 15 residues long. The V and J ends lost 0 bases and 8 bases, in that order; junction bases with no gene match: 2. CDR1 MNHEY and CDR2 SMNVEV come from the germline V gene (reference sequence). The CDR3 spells CASSLSLAGVGELFF. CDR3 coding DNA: TGTGCCAGCAGTTTATCACTAGCGGGAGTTGGGGAGCTGTTTTTT.

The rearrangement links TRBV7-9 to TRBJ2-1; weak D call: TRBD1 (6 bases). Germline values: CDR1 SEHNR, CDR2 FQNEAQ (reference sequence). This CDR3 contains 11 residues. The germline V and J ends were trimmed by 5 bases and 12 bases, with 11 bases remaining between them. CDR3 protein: CASSRGQTQFF. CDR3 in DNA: TGTGCCAGCAGCCGAGGACAGACGCAGTTCTTC.

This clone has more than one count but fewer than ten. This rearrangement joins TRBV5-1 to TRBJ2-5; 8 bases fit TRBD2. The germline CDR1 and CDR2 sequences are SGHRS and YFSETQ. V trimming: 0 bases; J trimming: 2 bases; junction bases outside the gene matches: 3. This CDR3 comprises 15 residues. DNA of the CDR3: TGCGCCAGCAGCTTGGAGCGGGGGATTCAAGAGACCCAGTACTTC. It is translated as CASSLERGIQETQYF.

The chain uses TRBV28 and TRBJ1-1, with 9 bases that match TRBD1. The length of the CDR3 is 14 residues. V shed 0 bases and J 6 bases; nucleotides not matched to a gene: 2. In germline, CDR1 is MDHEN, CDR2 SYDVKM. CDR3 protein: CASSLWGTGSEAFF. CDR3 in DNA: TGTGCCAGCAGTTTATGGGGGACAGGGTCTGAAGCTTTCTTT.

The CDR3 reads CASSRGQGNYGYTF. DNA of the CDR3: TGTGCCAGCAGCCGCGGACAGGGTAACTATGGCTACACCTTC. The rearrangement uses TRBV28 and TRBJ1-2; 8 nucleotides line up with TRBD1. The length of the CDR3 is 14 residues. Germline loops: CDR1 MDHEN, CDR2 SYDVKM. J was trimmed by 1 base and V by 6 bases; bases with no gene match: 4.

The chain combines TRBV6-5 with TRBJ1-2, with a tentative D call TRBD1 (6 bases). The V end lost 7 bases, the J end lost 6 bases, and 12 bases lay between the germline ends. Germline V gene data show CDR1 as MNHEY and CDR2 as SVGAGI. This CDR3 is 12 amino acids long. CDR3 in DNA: TGTGCCAGCACCGTAGACAGGCATGGCTACACCTTC. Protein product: CASTVDRHGYTF.

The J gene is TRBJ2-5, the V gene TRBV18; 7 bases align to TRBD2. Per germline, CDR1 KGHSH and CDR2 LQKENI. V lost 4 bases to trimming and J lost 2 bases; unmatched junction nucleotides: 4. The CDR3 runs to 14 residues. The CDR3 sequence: CASSRQGGQETQYF. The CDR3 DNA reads TGTGCCAGCTCACGTCAGGGAGGGCAAGAGACCCAGTACTTC.